A single sample is the source of the 26 T cell receptor beta chains below, sequenced in a study of blood T cell repertoires in COVID-19 (dated by TCRdb to about 2020). Library prep was done by the immunoSEQ multiplex PCR assay. TCRdb mirrors the immuneACCESS table, restricted to in-frame sequences. Some clones are absent from its copies; in checked studies, under half trace to an unresolved V gene, and the reason for the others is unknown. The sample records hundreds of thousands of clones, roughly 88% of which are singletons. The ten largest account for 1.4% of the sample. Sequenced sample: peripheral blood. These TCRs come from a woman aged 30 to 39 with active or convalescent COVID-19.

The J gene is TRBJ1-5, the V gene TRBV10-3, with 7 bases identical to TRBD1. The junction had 5 bases not matched to a gene; V was cut back by 0 bases and J by 3 bases. CDR1 is ENHRY, CDR2 SYGVKD, per germline. This CDR3 is 16 amino acids long. The CDR3 loop is CAISESRQGYNQPQHF. CDR3 bases: TGTGCCATCAGTGAGTCACGACAGGGTTACAATCAGCCCCAGCATTTT.

As DNA, the CDR3 is TGTGCCAGCAGTGATAACAGGGGAAACGGCGAGCAGTACTTC. Protein: CASSDNRGNGEQYF. V gene TRBV2 combines with J gene TRBJ2-7, with 7 bases fitting TRBD1. V shed 3 bases, J shed 6 bases, and the junction held 8 bases outside the gene matches. In germline, CDR1 is SNHLY, CDR2 FYNNEI. CDR3 length: 14 residues.

The V call is TRBV7-9, the J call TRBJ2-7; perhaps TRBD2 as D (6 bases). V lost 8 bases, J lost 0 bases, and 8 bases lay in between. CDR3 length: 12 residues. Per germline, CDR1 SEHNR and CDR2 FQNEAQ (reference sequence). This CDR3 reads CASGTDSYEQYF. CDR3 DNA: TGTGCCAGCGGGACTGACTCCTACGAGCAGTACTTC. The full variable domain, its missing parts supplied by reference TRBV7-9 and TRBJ2-7, is DTGVSQNPRHKITKRGQNVTFRCDPISEHNRLYWYRQTLGQGPEFLTYFQNEAQLEKSRLLSDRFSAERPKGSFSTLEIQRTEQGDSAMYLCASGTDSYEQYFGPGTRLTVT.

CDR3 DNA sequence: TGTGCCAGTAGTATAGATCCACTAGCCCGTAGGGAATACAATGAGCAGTTCTTC. This codes for CASSIDPLARREYNEQFF. The chain has TRBV19 and TRBJ2-1; tentative D call: TRBD2 (6 bases). This CDR3 has 18 amino acids. CDR1 LNHDA and CDR2 SQIVND come from the germline V gene (reference sequence). Trimming shortened V by 0 bases and J by 4 bases, and 19 bases separated the two germline ends.

This chain connects TRBV10-1 to TRBJ2-2; a weak D match, TRBD2 (5 bases). The CDR3 is made up of 17 amino acids. The V and J ends lost 0 bases and 1 base respectively, with 12 bases between them. Germline V gives CDR1 WNHNN, CDR2 SYGVQD (reference sequence). The chain's CDR3 is CASSESRTRWNTGELFF. In DNA, the CDR3 is TGCGCCAGCAGTGAGTCCCGTACTAGGTGGAACACCGGGGAGCTGTTTTTT.

This chain uses TRBV5-5 with TRBJ1-1; a possible D gene is TRBD1 (5 bases). The V and J ends lost 0 bases and 0 bases respectively, with 9 bases between them. Germline lookup yields CDR1 SGHKS and CDR2 YYEKEE (reference sequence). There are 15 residues in the CDR3. The DNA of the CDR3 is TGTGCCAGCAGCTTGGAAGGACATTTGAACACTGAAGCTTTCTTT. This translates into CASSLEGHLNTEAFF. Together with reference TRBV5-5 and TRBJ1-1, the CDR3 gives the full variable domain: DAGVTQSPTHLIKTRGQQVTLRCSPISGHKSVSWYQQVLGQGPQFIFQYYEKEERGRGNFPDRFSARQFPNYSSELNVNALLLGDSALYLCASSLEGHLNTEAFFGQGTRLTVV.

This rearrangement joins TRBV19 to TRBJ2-5; 8 positions agree with TRBD2. This CDR3 is 14 amino acids long. Per germline, CDR1 LNHDA and CDR2 SQIVND (reference sequence). V gave up 7 bases and J gave up 5 bases; unmatched junction bases: 9. CDR3 residues: CASNSGGPGETQYF. In DNA, the CDR3 is TGTGCCAGTAATTCGGGAGGGCCTGGGGAGACCCAGTACTTC. Supplemented by reference TRBV19 and TRBJ2-5, the full variable domain reads DGGITQSPKYLFRKEGQNVTLSCEQNLNHDAMYWYRQDPGQGLRLIYYSQIVNDFQKGDIAEGYSVSREKKESFPLTVTSAQKNPTAFYLCASNSGGPGETQYFGPGTRLLVL.

V is TRBV3-1 (or the pseudogene TRBV3-2) and J is TRBJ2-3, with D unclear. Trimming stripped 5 bases from V and 2 bases from J, with 8 bases between. This CDR3 is 13 amino acids long. The germline V gene encodes CDR1 LGHDT and CDR2 YNNKEL (reference sequence). The CDR3 DNA reads as TGTGCCAGCAGCGAAGCCCACACAGATACGCAGTATTTT. Translating it yields CASSEAHTDTQYF.

The chain has TRBV6-5 and TRBJ1-1, with 7 bases that match TRBD1. Germline values: CDR1 MNHEY, CDR2 SVGAGI. V gave up 6 bases and J gave up 0 bases; unmatched junction bases: 7. CDR3 length: 15 amino acids. DNA for the CDR3: TGTGCCAGCAGAGACAGGGTGACCATGAACACTGAAGCTTTCTTT. Amino acids: CASRDRVTMNTEAFF.

The rearrangement links TRBV11-2 to TRBJ2-1; TRBD2 matches at 10 bases. The germline CDR1 and CDR2 sequences are SGHAT and FQNNGV. V shed 1 base and J 2 bases; nucleotides not matched to a gene: 8. This CDR3 region has 18 residues. The DNA of the CDR3 is TGTGCCAGCAGCTTAGTCTTAGTAGCGGGAGGAGCCTACAATGAGCAGTTCTTC. Its translation: CASSLVLVAGGAYNEQFF.

The rearrangement joins TRBV19 to TRBJ1-1; D uncertain. The length of the CDR3 is 15 residues. Germline V lookup: CDR1 LNHDA, CDR2 SQIVND (reference sequence). Trimming removed 0 bases from V and 4 bases from J, with 12 bases in between. The DNA of the CDR3 is TGTGCCAGTAGTATAGACGAGGGAGGAGGCACTGAAGCTTTCTTT. Its protein product is CASSIDEGGGTEAFF.

The chain recombines TRBV3-1 (or the pseudogene TRBV3-2) with TRBJ2-3; 10 bases are shared with TRBD2. This CDR3 has 18 residues. The V and J ends lost 1 base and 3 bases, in that order; junction bases with no gene match: 10. Germline V gene lookup returns CDR1 LGHDT and CDR2 YNNKEL (reference sequence). CDR3 in amino acids: CASSQVSLAGVDTDTQYF. The DNA for the CDR3 is TGTGCCAGCAGCCAAGTCAGTCTAGCGGGAGTTGATACAGATACGCAGTATTTT.

The chain uses TRBV16 and TRBJ1-5, with 12 bases aligning to TRBD1. Germline V gene data show CDR1 as KGHSY and CDR2 as FQNENV. This CDR3 is built from 14 residues. V shed 2 bases and J 7 bases; nucleotides not matched to a gene: 0. The CDR3 loop is CASSQGTGGQPQHF. The DNA of the CDR3 is TGTGCCAGCAGCCAAGGGACAGGGGGCCAGCCCCAGCATTTT.

The rearrangement links TRBV27 to TRBJ2-7; D might be TRBD2 (6 bases). CDR1 MNHEY and CDR2 SMNVEV come from the germline V gene (reference sequence). V gave up 5 bases and J gave up 9 bases, with 26 bases separating them. This CDR3 region has 16 residues. The CDR3 region has the DNA TGTGCCAGCAGTCGAATTCGGAGGGAGCCTTACCTGGTGCAGTACTTC. The encoded protein is CASSRIRREPYLVQYF.

V usage is TRBV10-3 and J usage is TRBJ1-5, with D hard to call. The CDR3 is made up of 13 amino acids. Germline V gene data show CDR1 as ENHRY and CDR2 as SYGVKD. Between the trimmed V and J ends, which lost 0 bases and 8 bases, there was a span of 8 bases. CDR3 sequence: CAISESAGEPQHF. CDR3 bases: TGTGCCATCAGTGAGTCAGCGGGCGAGCCCCAGCATTTT.

This sequence joins TRBV6-5 and TRBJ1-2; D unclear. Per germline, CDR1 MNHEY and CDR2 SVGAGI. The V gene lost 6 bases and the J gene lost 1 base, with 12 bases spanning the gap. This CDR3 is 14 amino acids long. CDR3 in amino acids: CASRLSGSNYGYTF. For the CDR3, the DNA is TGTGCCAGCAGACTCTCCGGGAGTAACTATGGCTACACCTTC.

The chain carries TRBV18 and TRBJ1-1; the match to TRBD1 covers 7 bases. V was clipped by 3 bases and J by 2 bases; unmatched bases: 3. Per germline, CDR1 KGHSH and CDR2 LQKENI. This CDR3 region has 14 residues. CDR3 loop: CASSPGQYNTEAFF. The CDR3 DNA is TGTGCCAGCTCACCGGGACAGTATAACACTGAAGCTTTCTTT.

This chain uses TRBV24-1 with TRBJ1-4, with D perhaps matching TRBD1 (6 bases). V was pared by 0 bases and J by 6 bases, with 13 bases between. The CDR3 contains 16 residues. Germline V gene sequence: CDR1 KGHDR, CDR2 SFDVKD. CDR3 bases: TGTGCCACCAGTGATTTGAGGACAGATTATTATGAAAAACTGTTTTTT. As protein: CATSDLRTDYYEKLFF.

The gene calls are TRBV9 and TRBJ2-1; TRBD2 matches 9 bases. Germline CDR1 reads SGDLS; CDR2 reads YYNGEE. V shed 4 bases, J shed 2 bases, and the junction held 1 base outside the gene matches. The CDR3 is 14 residues long. The chain's CDR3 is CASSKRGAYNEQFF. The DNA of the CDR3 is TGTGCCAGCAGCAAGCGGGGGGCCTACAATGAGCAGTTCTTC.

V and J are TRBV19 and TRBJ1-5; TRBD1 is a possible D gene (5 bases). The CDR3 totals 14 residues. Germline-derived CDR1 and CDR2 are LNHDA and SQIVND (reference sequence). Trimming stripped 5 bases from V and 4 bases from J, with 12 bases between. This CDR3 is CASSEGVGNQPQHF. The CDR3 DNA reads as TGTGCCAGTAGTGAAGGGGTCGGTAATCAGCCCCAGCATTTT.

The rearrangement joins TRBV4-1 to TRBJ1-1; TRBD1 matches at 9 bases. The V and J ends lost 4 bases and 2 bases, in that order; junction bases with no gene match: 11. Germline CDR1 and CDR2: MGHRA and YSYEKL. This CDR3 is 17 amino acids long. The CDR3 DNA follows: TGCGCCAGCAGCCCGGCCCGGGACAGGGTTATCAACACTGAAGCTTTCTTT. It specifies CASSPARDRVINTEAFF.

This clone appeared a single time. The chain uses TRBV27 and TRBJ1-1; 8 bases are a match to TRBD1. CDR1 is MNHEY and CDR2 is SMNVEV in the germline V gene (reference sequence). The CDR3 is 16 amino acids. Unmatched junction bases numbered 14, after V lost 5 bases and J lost 6 bases. The CDR3 DNA is TGTGCCAGCAGTAAGGACAGGGTTCGTCTCGGGTCTGAAGCTTTCTTT. Its translation: CASSKDRVRLGSEAFF.

This clone was detected once. The rearrangement links TRBV7-9 to TRBJ1-1; unclear D gene. V was clipped by 5 bases and J by 5 bases, with 12 bases between them. Germline values: CDR1 SEHNR, CDR2 FQNEAQ (reference sequence). The CDR3 contains 13 residues. The CDR3 here is CASSQTAGTEAFF. Here the CDR3 DNA reads TGTGCCAGCAGCCAAACAGCGGGGACTGAAGCTTTCTTT.

This chain's CDR3 is CASSDSSGTVYGYTF. The CDR3 DNA is TGTGCCAGCAGTGACTCTTCCGGGACAGTCTATGGCTACACCTTC. The chain recombines TRBV6-4 with TRBJ1-2, with TRBD1 matching 7 bases. The CDR3 runs 15 residues. V shed 0 bases, J shed 4 bases, and the junction held 5 bases outside the gene matches. The germline gives CDR1 MRHNA, CDR2 SNTAGT.

The chain links TRBV5-4 to TRBJ2-5; 16 bases are a match to TRBD2. Germline V lookup: CDR1 SGHNT, CDR2 YYREEE (reference sequence). Unmatched junction bases numbered 8, after V lost 4 bases and J lost 5 bases. The CDR3 extends over 17 amino acids. The DNA of the CDR3 is TGTGCCAGCAGCGCCCCGGGACTAGCGGGGGGGCAGGAGACCCAGTACTTC. As protein: CASSAPGLAGGQETQYF.

This clone was observed once. This chain connects TRBV4-1 to TRBJ1-2; D remains unclear. The CDR3 covers 15 residues. Trimming took off 1 base at V and 2 bases at J, with 11 bases between the two ends. CDR1 is MGHRA, CDR2 YSYEKL, per germline. The CDR3 spells CASSQGGFSNYGYTF. The CDR3 nucleotides read TGCGCCAGCAGCCAAGGAGGTTTCTCGAACTATGGCTACACCTTC.